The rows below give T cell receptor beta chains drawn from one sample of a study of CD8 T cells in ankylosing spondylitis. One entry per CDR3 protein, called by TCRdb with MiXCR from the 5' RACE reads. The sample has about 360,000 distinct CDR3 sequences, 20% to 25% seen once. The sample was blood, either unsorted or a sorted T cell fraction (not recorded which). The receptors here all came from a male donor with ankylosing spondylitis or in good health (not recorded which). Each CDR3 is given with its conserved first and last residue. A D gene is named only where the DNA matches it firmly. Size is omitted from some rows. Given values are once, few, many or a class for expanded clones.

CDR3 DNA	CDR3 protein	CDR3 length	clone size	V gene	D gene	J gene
TGCGCCAGCACAGCCTTCGGGACTAGCGGGGGGACAGATACGCAGTATTTT	CASTAFGTSGGTDTQYF	17	few	TRBV10-2	TRBD2	TRBJ2-3
TGTGCCAGCACCCCTACCGGGACCCTGGGCGAGCAGTTCTTC	CASTPTGTLGEQFF	14	few	TRBV3-1	NA	TRBJ2-1
TGTGCCAGCAGTTTCCAGCAGGTTTACTCTGGGGCCAACGTCCTGACTTTC	CASSFQQVYSGANVLTF	17	few	TRBV12-3/TRBV12-4	NA	TRBJ2-6
TGCAGTGCTTGGGACACCCCGTTCTACGAGCAGTACTTC	CSAWDTPFYEQYF	13	NA	TRBV20-1	NA	TRBJ2-7
TGTGCCAGCAGTTTACAGGGAGGGGACTACAATGAGCAGTTCTTC	CASSLQGGDYNEQFF	15	NA	TRBV27	TRBD2	TRBJ2-1
TGTGCCAGCAGCCGCCTTAAGGGGGGTCTCTACAATGAGCAGTTCTTC	CASSRLKGGLYNEQFF	16	few	TRBV7-9	NA	TRBJ2-1
TGTGCCAGCAGCCAAGAAGGGCCGGGCAGCTTCTGGGATACGCAGTATTTT	CASSQEGPGSFWDTQYF	17	few	TRBV3-1	NA	TRBJ2-3
TGTGCCAGCCGCCCTGGGCAGTTAAGCACAGATACGCAGTATTTT	CASRPGQLSTDTQYF	15	NA	TRBV28	NA	TRBJ2-3
TGTGCCAGCAGCTTAGCGCCAGGGGCCGAGCAGTACTTC	CASSLAPGAEQYF	13	many	TRBV7-2	NA	TRBJ2-7
TGTGCCAGCAGCCCCGCTTGGGACACCCCGTATAATTCACCCCTCCACTTT	CASSPAWDTPYNSPLHF	17	NA	TRBV12-3/TRBV12-4	NA	TRBJ1-6
TGCAGCGACCGGGGACAGTACAATGAGCAGTTCTTC	CSDRGQYNEQFF	12	few	TRBV29-1	TRBD1	TRBJ2-1
TGCAGTGCTAATGGAGGATGGTTCTTCTCCCACGAGCAGTACTTC	CSANGGWFFSHEQYF	15	NA	TRBV20-1	NA	TRBJ2-7
TGTGCCAGTAGCCTGCGGGACGGAGCTAACTATGGCTACACCTTC	CASSLRDGANYGYTF	15	NA	TRBV19	NA	TRBJ1-2
TGTGCCAGCAGCAACGAGCGGGAAAAACTGTTTTTT	CASSNEREKLFF	12	few	TRBV12-3/TRBV12-4	NA	TRBJ1-4
TGTGCCAGCAGTTCGGGAGCAAGTACCCACGAGCAGTACTTC	CASSSGASTHEQYF	14	NA	TRBV6-5	NA	TRBJ2-7
TGTGCCAGCAGCCAAGAGGAGGGCGGGGGGGGAGATACGCAGTATTTT	CASSQEEGGGGDTQYF	16	few	TRBV4-2	TRBD2	TRBJ2-3
TGCAGCGTTGAAGATAGTCGGGCGGAGCAGTTCTTC	CSVEDSRAEQFF	12	few	TRBV29-1	NA	TRBJ2-1
TGTGCCACCAGCATAGAGGTAGCGACCGGGGAGCTGTTTTTT	CATSIEVATGELFF	14	NA	TRBV15	NA	TRBJ2-2
TGTGCCAGCACCTCGGGACAGGGATTGGACGAGCAGTACTTC	CASTSGQGLDEQYF	14	few	TRBV27	TRBD1	TRBJ2-7
TGCACCAGCAGCCTTTTCCCCTCCCCGTTTACCCTCTCTGGGGCCAACGTCCTGACTTTC	CTSSLFPSPFTLSGANVLTF	20	NA	TRBV1	NA	TRBJ2-6
TGCAGCGTGGCCTCGGGGGAAAAACTGTTTTTT	CSVASGEKLFF	11	NA	TRBV29-1	NA	TRBJ1-4
TGTGCCAGCAGTTTAAGGCTAGCGGGGCCCACAGATACGCAGTATTTT	CASSLRLAGPTDTQYF	16	few	TRBV12-3/TRBV12-4	TRBD2	TRBJ2-3
TGTGCCAGCAGTTTCAGGGGGAACGAGCAGTACTTC	CASSFRGNEQYF	12	NA	TRBV12-3/TRBV12-4	TRBD1	TRBJ2-7
TGTGCCAGCAGCTTCCGGGGGGGGACCACAGATACGCAGTATTTT	CASSFRGGTTDTQYF	15	NA	TRBV7-9	TRBD2	TRBJ2-3
TGCAGTGCTAGAGAAATCCCTCGGACTAGCGGGAATGAGCAGTTCTTC	CSAREIPRTSGNEQFF	16	few	TRBV20-1	TRBD2	TRBJ2-1
TGCAGCGTTCAGCCAGGGAGCTCCTACGAGCAGTACTTC	CSVQPGSSYEQYF	13	NA	TRBV29-1	NA	TRBJ2-7
TGCGCCAGCACGGACAGAAGCACAGATACGCAGTATTTT	CASTDRSTDTQYF	13	few	TRBV5-1	NA	TRBJ2-3
TGCAGCGTCATGGGAACTAGCGGGGGGACCACAGATACGCAGTATTTT	CSVMGTSGGTTDTQYF	16	few	TRBV29-1	TRBD2	TRBJ2-3
TGCGCCAGCAGCCGCACAATCGGGACAGGGGAGACCCAGTACTTC	CASSRTIGTGETQYF	15	NA	TRBV4-1	TRBD1	TRBJ2-5
TGTGCCAGCAGTTACCCCGCGGACCAGCAAGAGACCCAGTACTTC	CASSYPADQQETQYF	15	NA	TRBV6-5	NA	TRBJ2-5
TGTGCCCGCAGCCATGGACTAGCGGGGGCGAGACCCTACAATGAGCAGTTCTTC	CARSHGLAGARPYNEQFF	18	NA	TRBV7-3	TRBD2	TRBJ2-1
TGTGCCAGCTGGGGACTACAATTCGGGGGAACCAATGAGCAGTTCTTC	CASWGLQFGGTNEQFF	16	NA	TRBV7-9	TRBD2	TRBJ2-1
TGCGCCAGCAGCTCCGATGGGACGGGGAACACTGAAGCTTTCTTT	CASSSDGTGNTEAFF	15	NA	TRBV5-1	NA	TRBJ1-1
TGTGCCAGCAGTTCGGCAGCAACAACTAATGAAAAACTGTTTTTT	CASSSAATTNEKLFF	15	NA	TRBV12-3/TRBV12-4	NA	TRBJ1-4
TGTGCCAGCAGCTTAGGAGGGGATGAGACCCAGTACTTC	CASSLGGDETQYF	13	NA	TRBV7-9	NA	TRBJ2-5
TGTGCCAGCAGTTCGATGAGTGATACGCAGTATTTT	CASSSMSDTQYF	12	many	TRBV12-3/TRBV12-4	NA	TRBJ2-3
TGTGCCAGCAGCGGAGGGGGCCTCTTAGCCAAAAACATTCAGTACTTC	CASSGGGLLAKNIQYF	16	NA	TRBV27	NA	TRBJ2-4
TGCGCCAGCAGCCAATGGGGCAGGGAAGGGAAGTATTTT	CASSQWGREGKYF	13	NA	TRBV4-1	NA	TRBJ2-3
TGTGCCAGCAGCTTATCTCCGGGACTAGCAGAGCATGAGCAGTTCTTC	CASSLSPGLAEHEQFF	16	few	TRBV13	TRBD2	TRBJ2-1
TGCGCCAGCAGCTCGTGGACAGCCAACACCGGGGAGCTGTTTTTT	CASSSWTANTGELFF	15	NA	TRBV5-1	NA	TRBJ2-2
TGTGCCCTCACGCCTAGCGGGGGGTATAGCTCCTACAATGAGCAGTTCTTC	CALTPSGGYSSYNEQFF	17	NA	TRBV2	TRBD2	TRBJ2-1
TGCAGTGCCAACTTGCCCGGGACAGCTAACACCGGGGAGCTGTTTTTT	CSANLPGTANTGELFF	16	few	TRBV20-1	TRBD1	TRBJ2-2
TGTGCCACCAACCCCGGCGAGGGGTCGAACACCGGGGAGCTGTTTTTT	CATNPGEGSNTGELFF	16	NA	TRBV24-1	NA	TRBJ2-2
TGTGCCAGCAGCGCGGGGGACGGGGCCTATGAGCAGTTCTTC	CASSAGDGAYEQFF	14	NA	TRBV9	NA	TRBJ2-1
TGTGCCAGCAGTGAGGCCCCGAACACTGAAGCTTTCTTT	CASSEAPNTEAFF	13	few	TRBV25-1	NA	TRBJ1-1
TGTGCCAGCAGTCTGGGTTTCGGGGTCGGGGAGCTGTTTTTT	CASSLGFGVGELFF	14	few	TRBV28	NA	TRBJ2-2
TGTGCCAGCAGCTACAACTATCCGGGACAACTTTTCTCTGGGGCCAACGTCCTGACTTTC	CASSYNYPGQLFSGANVLTF	20	NA	TRBV11-2	NA	TRBJ2-6
TGCGCCAGCAGCTTGGATCGGGGACAGGCACGTCAGCAGTACTTC	CASSLDRGQARQQYF	15	NA	TRBV5-1	TRBD1	TRBJ2-7
TGCAGCGTAGGTCCACTCAACAATGAGCAGTTCTTC	CSVGPLNNEQFF	12	NA	TRBV20-1	NA	TRBJ2-1
TGCAGTGCCCTGCCGGGGGGCTCCGGCTACACCTTC	CSALPGGSGYTF	12	NA	TRBV20-1	NA	TRBJ1-2
TGTGCCAGCAGCGCCGGACAGTTTCCAATAAACATTCAGTACTTC	CASSAGQFPINIQYF	15	few	TRBV12-3/TRBV12-4	NA	TRBJ2-4
TGTGCCAGCAGTGCCACGACTTCCTACAATGAGCAGTTCTTC	CASSATTSYNEQFF	14	NA	TRBV6-1	NA	TRBJ2-1